A selection of T cell receptor beta chains follows, all from one sample in a study of blood T cell repertoires in COVID-19. Here immunoSEQ multiplex PCR was the method, and the copy in TCRdb shows in-frame clones only, minus some. The profile shows hundreds of thousands of clones, approximately 85% of them singletons. Sequences were obtained from PBMCs or T cells enriched from blood (not recorded which). Source of these receptors: a man aged 25-40 years who had recovered from COVID-19. CDR3s include the opening cysteine and the closing phenylalanine or tryptophan. Each record gives: V gene, CDR3 protein.

V: TRBV6-5
CDR3: CASTNSVPYEQYF

V: TRBV9
CDR3: CASSLQTGQGYTF

V: TRBV7-2
CDR3: CASSLLAGVQETQYF

V: TRBV7-2
CDR3: CASSLLSRTDTQYF

V: TRBV6-5
CDR3: CATQSGGYEQYF

V: TRBV7-2
CDR3: CASVVGGATDTQYF

V: TRBV5-1
CDR3: CASSLLTGASIYGYTF

V: TRBV14
CDR3: CASSYSNTIYF

V: TRBV29-1
CDR3: CSVGGTNQPQHF

V: TRBV9
CDR3: CASSVAVNTEAFF

V: TRBV24-1
CDR3: CATSDVRDGTDTQYF

V: TRBV6-4
CDR3: CARQGIEQYF

V: TRBV18
CDR3: CASSPGANYGYTF

V: TRBV25-1
CDR3: CASSPGTASYEQYF

V: TRBV18
CDR3: CASSPGQATHYGYTF

V: TRBV7-9
CDR3: CASSATGSGKNIQYF

V: TRBV5-1
CDR3: CASSSRTVNTEAFF

V: TRBV5-1
CDR3: CASSWGPGAVRTEAFF

V: TRBV7-6
CDR3: CASSLVVSSYNEQFF

V: TRBV29-1
CDR3: CSVRQGSLNTEAFF

V: TRBV7-9
CDR3: CASSQDRIGTEAFF

V: TRBV6-5
CDR3: CASIAAGQETQYF

V: TRBV5-1
CDR3: CASSLLAGDRLEQYF

V: TRBV19
CDR3: CASRQTGGFNQPQHF

V: TRBV9
CDR3: CASSVEAGGNNEQFF

V: TRBV7-9
CDR3: CASSPNRGGTPLHF

V: TRBV30
CDR3: CAWSPHRGKGSSPLHF

V: TRBV30
CDR3: CAWRTGTDNSPLHF

V: TRBV3-1/TRBV3-2
CDR3: CASSTRGSEETQYF

V: TRBV30
CDR3: CAWSRVVGEQFF

V: TRBV19
CDR3: CASSAQEETQYF

V: TRBV4-3
CDR3: CASNPPPPRGSETQYF

V: TRBV15
CDR3: CATRGTGSDTQYF

V: TRBV5-1
CDR3: CASSLSKGGNEAFF

V: TRBV3-1/TRBV3-2
CDR3: CASSYRQGVNEQYF

V: TRBV11-2
CDR3: CASSPLRGGSYEQYF

V: TRBV7-3
CDR3: CASTSLQDKKFF

V: TRBV14
CDR3: CASSQGYGGGNGYTF

V: TRBV27
CDR3: CASSGTVRNNEQFF

V: TRBV27
CDR3: CASSLSSGVSYNEQFF

V: TRBV5-1
CDR3: CASSLAGQGNQPQHF

V: TRBV10-3
CDR3: CAISRAGDYEQYF

V: TRBV12-5
CDR3: CASGKVGVSYEQYF

V: TRBV3-1/TRBV3-2
CDR3: CASSQGQGGFSPLHF

V: TRBV6-5
CDR3: CASSLGLPLLYGYTF

V: TRBV10-3
CDR3: CATEGPTGGAKNRETQYF

V: TRBV5-1
CDR3: CASSLIGDSGNTIYF

V: TRBV2
CDR3: CASSRDSGGADTQYF

V: TRBV5-4
CDR3: CASSLSGGAGETQYF

V: TRBV15
CDR3: CATSKRSGFGNEQFF

V: TRBV2
CDR3: CASSGPPRGGPQHF

V: TRBV5-6
CDR3: CASSLDSYEAFF